Below, 32 T cell receptor beta chains from the same sample are listed, as sequenced in a study (dated by TCRdb to about 2015). Library preparation used 5' RACE. The sequencing machine was an Illumina MiSeq. TCRdb took the public reads, trimmed them with fastp at Q25, ran MiXCR for clone calling and kept in-frame beta chains. Each record represents a unique CDR3 protein, reported with the most common genes and DNA among its rows. Counted in this sample were about 46,000 distinct CDR3 sequences; around 26% of them appeared once. The ten largest clones capture 2% to 2.5% of the sample. Sequences were obtained from naive CD4+ T cells sorted from blood. Read against the paper, the sample's cell subset or site label means: naive CD4+ T cells, CD4+CD45RA+CD25-. Every receptor here comes from a female donor with breast cancer.

The J gene is TRBJ1-1, the V gene TRBV5-1; TRBD1 might be the D (5 bases). Germline V gives CDR1 SGHRS, CDR2 YFSETQ. Deletions cut 4 bases from V and 5 bases from J, with 15 bases between. CDR3 size: 14 residues. The CDR3 region has the DNA TGCGCCAGCAGCGGGGCGGGATACGTTACTGAAGCTTTCTTT. Translating gives CASSGAGYVTEAFF.

V usage is TRBV6-5 and J usage is TRBJ2-1; D not resolved. V was trimmed by 5 bases and J by 10 bases, leaving 9 bases between them. The CDR3 extends over 11 amino acids. Germline values: CDR1 MNHEY, CDR2 SVGAGI. The CDR3 here is CASSQYGEQFF. Written as DNA, the CDR3 is TGTGCCAGCAGTCAGTATGGAGAGCAGTTCTTC.

This clonotype has a handful of counts. The chain joins TRBV18 to TRBJ1-4; 7 bases line up with TRBD1. The CDR3 sequence is 15 residues long. V was pared by 3 bases and J by 7 bases, with 8 bases of the junction left unmatched. Germline-derived CDR1 and CDR2 are KGHSH and LQKENI. The DNA of the CDR3 is TGTGCCAGCTCACCTGTGAACAGGGGTGGTGAAAAACTGTTTTTT. Translated: CASSPVNRGGEKLFF.

The chain recombines TRBV11-2 with TRBJ1-1; D is undetermined. The CDR3 runs to 14 residues. Deletions cut 2 bases from V and 5 bases from J, with 12 bases between. Germline loops: CDR1 SGHAT, CDR2 FQNNGV. CDR3 sequence: CASSLNSAGTEAFF. In nucleotides, the CDR3 is TGTGCCAGCAGCTTAAACTCCGCTGGGACTGAAGCTTTCTTT.

The V gene is TRBV4-2, the J gene TRBJ2-7, with 12 bases matching TRBD2. The germline gives CDR1 LGHNA, CDR2 YNFKEQ. The J segment lost 1 base and the V segment lost 2 bases, leaving 0 bases of the junction unmatched. This CDR3 comprises 15 residues. CDR3 bases: TGTGCCAGCAGCCAAACTAGCGGGAGGTCCTACGAGCAGTACTTC. Protein product: CASSQTSGRSYEQYF.

This clonotype was observed a handful of times. The V gene is TRBV20-1, the J gene TRBJ2-3; 13 bases agree with TRBD2. Germline CDR1 is DFQATT and CDR2 is SNEGSKA (reference sequence). The CDR3 loop spans 18 amino acids. V dropped 3 bases and J dropped 4; count of bases not matched to a gene: 13. DNA of the CDR3: TGCAGTGCTAGTGGCGGGACTAGCGGGAACGGGAAGTCAGATACGCAGTATTTT. It codes for CSASGGTSGNGKSDTQYF.

This clonotype was recorded at least ten times. This chain uses TRBV6-5 with TRBJ1-5, with a weak D call TRBD1 (5 bases). V was cut by 7 bases and J by 6 bases, with 16 bases left in between. This CDR3 contains 14 residues. Germline assignment: CDR1 MNHEY and CDR2 SVGAGI. The CDR3 spells CASTPRGGSQPQHF. The DNA for the CDR3 is TGTGCCAGCACTCCGCGGGGGGGTAGTCAGCCCCAGCATTTT.

V and J are TRBV6-5 and TRBJ1-1; maybe TRBD1 (5 bases). CDR3 length: 15 residues. The germline V gene has CDR1 MNHEY and CDR2 SVGAGI. V lost 6 bases and J lost 0, with 14 bases in between. The CDR3 loop reads CASRWRGSMNTEAFF. CDR3 nucleotide sequence: TGTGCCAGCAGATGGAGGGGATCCATGAACACTGAAGCTTTCTTT.

This clonotype was observed at least ten times. This chain connects TRBV7-6 to TRBJ2-1; TRBD2 might be the D (5 bases). This CDR3 is 13 amino acids long. CDR1 and CDR2 from the germline V gene are SGHVS and FNYEAQ. V dropped 7 bases and J dropped 9 bases, with 16 bases sitting between them. CDR3 region: CASTRAPEGEQFF. Here the CDR3 DNA reads TGTGCCAGCACCCGGGCCCCCGAGGGTGAGCAGTTCTTC.

This clonotype was recorded only once. The gene calls are TRBV28 and TRBJ1-2; TRBD1 is a possible D gene (5 bases). V was trimmed by 4 bases and J by 7 bases, leaving 13 bases between them. Germline loops: CDR1 MDHEN, CDR2 SYDVKM. The CDR3 consists of 13 residues. CDR3 bases: TGTGCCAGCAGTTCCCAGAGGGGAGGTGGCTACACCTTC. Translated: CASSSQRGGGYTF.

The V gene is TRBV6-1, the J gene TRBJ1-1, with unresolved D. There are 15 residues in the CDR3. V was shortened by 4 bases and J by 0 bases, with 12 bases between the two germline ends. Per the germline V gene, CDR1 is MNHNS and CDR2 is SASEGT. Here the CDR3 DNA reads TGTGCCAGCAGTGCATCCGGGATTATGAACACTGAAGCTTTCTTT. It encodes CASSASGIMNTEAFF.

CDR3 nucleotides: TGTGCCAGCAGCTCTATAGTTGGGGAGACCCAGTACTTC. It encodes CASSSIVGETQYF. The chain couples TRBV7-3 to TRBJ2-5; D gene unclear. From germline, CDR1 is SGHTA and CDR2 FQGTGA. The CDR3 is made up of 13 amino acids. Trimming removed 4 bases at V and 5 bases at J, with 11 bases between.

This clonotype was counted only a few times. The chain carries TRBV12-3 or TRBV12-4 and TRBJ1-5; the match to TRBD1 covers 9 bases. The CDR3 is 15 amino acids. Trimming removed 2 bases from V and 5 bases from J; junction bases left unmatched: 4. The CDR3, as DNA: TGTGCCAGCAGTTTAACGGGACAGGGAGATCAGCCCCAGCATTTT. The encoded protein is CASSLTGQGDQPQHF.

The chain has TRBV28 and TRBJ2-1; D remains ambiguous. V was pared by 1 base and J by 6 bases, with 4 bases between. The CDR3 is made up of 12 amino acids. Germline V gives CDR1 MDHEN, CDR2 SYDVKM. CDR3 sequence: CASSLLSNEQFF. CDR3 DNA sequence: TGTGCCAGCAGTTTATTGTCCAATGAGCAGTTCTTC. The full variable domain, rest sourced from reference TRBV28 and TRBJ2-1, is DVKVTQSSRYLVKRTGEKVFLECVQDMDHENMFWYRQDPGLGLRLIYFSYDVKMKEKGDIPEGYSVSREKKERFSLILESASTNQTSMYLCASSLLSNEQFFGPGTRLTVL.

The chain has TRBV3-1 and TRBJ1-5; no definite D call. CDR3 length equals 13 residues. The germline V gene encodes CDR1 LGHDT and CDR2 YNNKEL (reference sequence). With 0 bases removed from V and 7 bases from J, the gap between germline ends came to 7 bases. The CDR3 loop is CASSQEARQPQHF. CDR3 nucleotides: TGTGCCAGCAGCCAAGAGGCCAGGCAGCCCCAGCATTTT.

This clonotype was seen more than once but under ten times. The chain couples TRBV5-5 to TRBJ2-7, with D possibly being TRBD1 or TRBD2 (5 bases each). CDR1 and CDR2 from the germline V gene are SGHKS and YYEKEE (reference sequence). The length of the CDR3 is 15 residues. V was cut by 4 bases and J by 5 bases, with 19 bases left in between. In DNA form, the CDR3 reads TGTGCCAGCAGCCGCATTGGGACCTCCCCCCACGAGCAGTACTTC. Amino acid sequence: CASSRIGTSPHEQYF.

The chain is built from TRBV7-2 and TRBJ2-7; D might be TRBD1 or TRBD2, each matching 6 bases. The CDR3 consists of 14 residues. V gave up 5 bases and J gave up 6 bases, with 17 bases separating them. CDR1 is SGHTA, CDR2 FQGNSA, per germline. CDR3 loop: CASSRGGFGSEQYF. The CDR3 coding sequence is TGTGCCAGCAGCCGAGGGGGGTTTGGGAGCGAGCAGTACTTC.

The V and J genes are TRBV20-1 and TRBJ1-5, with a tentative D call TRBD1 (6 bases). Germline CDR1 is DFQATT and CDR2 is SNEGSKA (reference sequence). V gave up 6 bases and J gave up 0 bases, with 15 bases separating them. The CDR3 is made up of 15 amino acids. This CDR3 is CSAEEGGSSNQPQHF. As DNA, the CDR3 is TGCAGTGCGGAAGAAGGGGGGTCTAGCAATCAGCCCCAGCATTTT.

This clonotype was picked up many times. The chain uses TRBV7-2 and TRBJ1-6; 7 positions agree with TRBD1. CDR3 length: 17 amino acids. The germline CDR1 and CDR2 sequences are SGHTA and FQGNSA. Trimming removed 3 bases from V and 7 bases from J; junction bases left unmatched: 12. In DNA form, the CDR3 reads TGTGCCAGCAGCTTCCTTAGACAGGGAAACAAGAATTCACCCCTCCACTTT. It yields the protein CASSFLRQGNKNSPLHF.

The V and J genes are TRBV2 and TRBJ2-1; TRBD1 matches at 11 bases. Germline CDR1 reads SNHLY; CDR2 reads FYNNEI. Germline trimming cut 10 bases from V and 13 bases from J; bases unmatched to any gene: 9. This CDR3 spans 12 amino acids. The CDR3 spells CATAGTGGGQFF. Written as DNA, the CDR3 is TGTGCCACGGCCGGGACAGGGGGTGGTCAGTTCTTC.

CDR3 amino acids: CASSLARGSADEQYF. The CDR3 bases are TGTGCCAGCAGCTTAGCCAGGGGAAGCGCCGACGAGCAGTACTTC. This chain connects TRBV7-2 to TRBJ2-7; D may be TRBD1 (6 bases). Germline V gives CDR1 SGHTA, CDR2 FQGNSA. This CDR3 contains 15 residues. V lost 0 bases and J 5 bases, leaving 14 bases between the germline ends.

This clonotype was counted ten times or more. J is TRBJ1-1 and V is TRBV4-2; perhaps TRBD1 as D (6 bases). The germline V gene encodes CDR1 LGHNA and CDR2 YNFKEQ. V shed 4 bases and J shed 6 bases, with 18 bases lying between them. CDR3 length: 15 amino acids. For the CDR3, the DNA is TGTGCCAGCAGCCCGGGGGACAAAGGGAAAGCTGAAGCTTTCTTT. Translation gives CASSPGDKGKAEAFF.

This clonotype showed up just a few times. This chain connects TRBV20-1 to TRBJ1-2; unclear D gene. CDR1 and CDR2 (germline): DFQATT, SNEGSKA (reference sequence). This CDR3 is 11 amino acids long. V shed 3 bases and J shed 8 bases, with 10 bases lying between them. The CDR3 is CSASSGGGYTF. Written as DNA, the CDR3 is TGCAGTGCTAGTTCCGGCGGGGGCTACACCTTC.

The genes are TRBV20-1 and TRBJ2-3, with D unresolved. Looked up from germline, CDR1 is DFQATT and CDR2 is SNEGSKA (reference sequence). CDR3 size: 12 residues. V lost 6 bases and J 1 base, leaving 8 bases between the germline ends. CDR3 nucleotide sequence: TGCAGTGCCCCCGACCGCACAGATACGCAGTATTTT. It translates to CSAPDRTDTQYF.

CDR3 protein: CASGGHLAKNIQYF. As DNA, the CDR3 is TGTGCCAGCGGGGGACACTTAGCCAAAAACATTCAGTACTTC. The rearrangement links TRBV2 to TRBJ2-4; possible D gene TRBD1, 6 bases. Trimming pared 8 bases from V and 0 bases from J, leaving 11 bases between. Germline CDR1 reads SNHLY; CDR2 reads FYNNEI. The CDR3 sequence is 14 residues long.

In this sample, this clonotype turned up once. The chain employs TRBV15 and TRBJ2-3; D is unclear. The CDR3 runs 15 residues. Deletions cut 0 bases from V and 2 bases from J, with 9 bases between. Germline V gives CDR1 LNHNV, CDR2 YYDKDF (reference sequence). Written as DNA, the CDR3 is TGTGCCACCAGCAGAGAAGGGCAGCCCACAGATACGCAGTATTTT. Translating gives CATSREGQPTDTQYF.

The CDR3 DNA reads TGTGCCACCAGTGATTTGCGTGGGGAACAAGAGACCCAGTACTTC. Translating gives CATSDLRGEQETQYF. The chain carries TRBV24-1 and TRBJ2-5; D ambiguous. The V end was cut by 0 bases, the J end by 2 bases, with 9 bases between. This CDR3 is 15 amino acids long. Germline CDR1 is KGHDR and CDR2 is SFDVKD.

This sequence joins TRBV20-1 and TRBJ2-3, with D possibly TRBD1 on 6 matching bases. This CDR3 spans 14 amino acids. Trimming took 0 bases from V and 3 from J, leaving 10 bases between them. Germline CDR1 DFQATT, CDR2 SNEGSKA (reference sequence). In DNA, the CDR3 is TGCAGTGCTAGAGATGCCCAGGGGACAGATACGCAGTATTTT. It yields the protein CSARDAQGTDTQYF.

This sequence joins TRBV4-2 and TRBJ1-2; no reliable D call. This CDR3 spans 15 amino acids. Germline V gene lookup returns CDR1 LGHNA and CDR2 YNFKEQ. Trimming stripped 2 bases from V and 3 bases from J, with 13 bases between. As DNA, the CDR3 is TGTGCCAGCAGCCAACCGTCCCTTTCCGACTATGGCTACACCTTC. This translates into CASSQPSLSDYGYTF.

The V and J genes are TRBV2 and TRBJ2-3; D might be TRBD2 (5 bases). V was pared by 4 bases and J by 3 bases, with 17 bases between. The CDR3 spans 16 residues. Germline V gene sequence: CDR1 SNHLY, CDR2 FYNNEI. CDR3 in DNA: TGTGCCAGCAGTGCACCCGGACTCACTAGAACAGATACGCAGTATTTT. The encoded protein is CASSAPGLTRTDTQYF. Based on the CDR3 plus reference TRBV2 and TRBJ2-3, the full variable domain is EPEVTQTPSHQVTQMGQEVILRCVPISNHLYFYWYRQILGQKVEFLVSFYNNEISEKSEIFDDQFSVERPDGSNFTLKIRSTKLEDSAMYFCASSAPGLTRTDTQYFGPGTRLTVL.

Comments on this clonotype: A much bigger clone sits one base away, suggesting this may be a read error. This chain links TRBV6-1 with TRBJ2-5; D unclear. CDR1 is MNHNS, CDR2 SASEGT, per germline. Trimming took 3 bases from V and 4 from J, leaving 9 bases between them. This CDR3 has 13 amino acids. CDR3 residues: CASSEDDRETQYF. The CDR3 DNA reads TGTGCCAGCAGTGAGGATGATAGAGAGACCCAGTACTTC.

The table lists this clonotype with a few counts. The J gene is TRBJ2-1, the V gene TRBV5-5; D gene uncertain. This CDR3 has 15 amino acids. V shed 0 bases and J shed 1 base, with 8 bases lying between them. Germline values: CDR1 SGHKS, CDR2 YYEKEE (reference sequence). For the CDR3, the DNA is TGTGCCAGCAGCTTGGCCCCTTTGTCCTACAATGAGCAGTTCTTC. Protein product: CASSLAPLSYNEQFF.